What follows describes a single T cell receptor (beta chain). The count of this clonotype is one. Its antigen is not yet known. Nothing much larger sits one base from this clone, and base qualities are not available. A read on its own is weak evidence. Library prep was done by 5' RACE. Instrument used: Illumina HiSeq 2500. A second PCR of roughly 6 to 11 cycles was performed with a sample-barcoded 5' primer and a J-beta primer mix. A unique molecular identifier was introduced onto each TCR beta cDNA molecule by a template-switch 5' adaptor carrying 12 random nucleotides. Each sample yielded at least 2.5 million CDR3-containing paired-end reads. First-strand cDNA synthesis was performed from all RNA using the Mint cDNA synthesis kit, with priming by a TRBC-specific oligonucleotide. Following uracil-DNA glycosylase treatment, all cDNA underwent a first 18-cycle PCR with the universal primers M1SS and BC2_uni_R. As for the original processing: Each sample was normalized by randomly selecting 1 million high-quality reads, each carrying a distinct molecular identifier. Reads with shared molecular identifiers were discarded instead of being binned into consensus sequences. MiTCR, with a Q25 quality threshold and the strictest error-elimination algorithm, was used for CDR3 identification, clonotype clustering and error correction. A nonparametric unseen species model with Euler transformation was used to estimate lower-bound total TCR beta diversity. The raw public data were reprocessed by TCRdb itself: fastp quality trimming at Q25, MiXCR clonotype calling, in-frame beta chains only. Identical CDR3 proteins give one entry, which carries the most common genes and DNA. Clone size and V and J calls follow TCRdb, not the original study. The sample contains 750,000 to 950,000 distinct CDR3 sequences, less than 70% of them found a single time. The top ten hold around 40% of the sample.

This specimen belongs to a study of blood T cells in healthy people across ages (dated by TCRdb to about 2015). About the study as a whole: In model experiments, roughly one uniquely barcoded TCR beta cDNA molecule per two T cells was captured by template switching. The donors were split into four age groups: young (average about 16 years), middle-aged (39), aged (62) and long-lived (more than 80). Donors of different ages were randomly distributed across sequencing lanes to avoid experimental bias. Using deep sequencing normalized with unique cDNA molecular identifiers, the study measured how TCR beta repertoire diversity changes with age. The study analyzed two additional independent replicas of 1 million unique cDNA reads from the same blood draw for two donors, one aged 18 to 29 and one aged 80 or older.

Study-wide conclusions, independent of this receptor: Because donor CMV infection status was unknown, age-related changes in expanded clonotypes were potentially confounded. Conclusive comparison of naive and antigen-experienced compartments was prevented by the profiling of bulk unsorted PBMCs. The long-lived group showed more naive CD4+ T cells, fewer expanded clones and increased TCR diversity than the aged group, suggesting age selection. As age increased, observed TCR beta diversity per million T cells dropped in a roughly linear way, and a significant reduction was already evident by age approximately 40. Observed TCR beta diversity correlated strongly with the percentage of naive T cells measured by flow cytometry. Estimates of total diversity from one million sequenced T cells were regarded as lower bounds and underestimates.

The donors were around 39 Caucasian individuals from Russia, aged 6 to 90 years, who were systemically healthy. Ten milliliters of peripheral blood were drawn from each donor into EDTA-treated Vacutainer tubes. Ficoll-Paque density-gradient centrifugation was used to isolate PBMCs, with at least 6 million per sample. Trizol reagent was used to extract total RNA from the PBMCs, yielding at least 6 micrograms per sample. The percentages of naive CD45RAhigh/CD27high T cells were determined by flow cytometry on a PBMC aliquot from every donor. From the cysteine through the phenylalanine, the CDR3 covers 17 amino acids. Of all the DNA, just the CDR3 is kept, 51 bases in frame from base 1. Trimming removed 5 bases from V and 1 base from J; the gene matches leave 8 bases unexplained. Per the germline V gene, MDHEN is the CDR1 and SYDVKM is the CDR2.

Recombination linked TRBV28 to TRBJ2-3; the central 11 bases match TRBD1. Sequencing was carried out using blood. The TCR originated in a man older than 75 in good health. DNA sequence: TGTGCCAGCAGTAAAGCCGGGACAGGGGGGGGCACAGATACGCAGTATTTT. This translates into CASSKAGTGGGTDTQYF. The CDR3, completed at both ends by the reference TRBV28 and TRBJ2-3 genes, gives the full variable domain DVKVTQSSRYLVKRTGEKVFLECVQDMDHENMFWYRQDPGLGLRLIYFSYDVKMKEKGDIPEGYSVSREKKERFSLILESASTNQTSMYLCASSKAGTGGGTDTQYFGPGTRLTVL.